These T cell receptor beta chains were read from a single sample in a study of T cells in Graves' hyperthyroidism and ophthalmopathy. TCRdb recomputed calls from the multiplex PCR reads with MiXCR, one row per CDR3 protein. The sample shows about 290,000 distinct CDR3 sequences, 10% to 15% of them seen only once. Source material: blood. These receptors were collected from a woman in her twenties or thirties with Graves' hyperthyroidism that later progressed to Graves' ophthalmopathy. Each CDR3 is given with its conserved first and last residue. A D gene is named only where the DNA matches it firmly. The size entry is marked missing in some rows and otherwise reads once, few, many or a size class.

J: TRBJ2-5; size: many; V: TRBV11-2; D: TRBD2; DNA: TGTGCCAGCAGCTTAGGGACTAGTACACAAGAGACCCAGTACTTC; CDR3: CASSLGTSTQETQYF
J: TRBJ2-1; size: .; V: TRBV27; D: TRBD2; DNA: TGTGCCAGCAGCCAAAAAGGGACTAGCGGGAGTAACGATGAGCAGTTCTTC; CDR3: CASSQKGTSGSNDEQFF
J: TRBJ2-7; size: few; V: TRBV19; D: .; DNA: TGTGCCAGTAGCATAACACCTGCCTACGAGCAGTACTTC; CDR3: CASSITPAYEQYF
J: TRBJ2-5; size: many; V: TRBV29-1; D: TRBD2; DNA: TGCAGCGTTGAATTCTCCGCGGGAGTGCCTCCGGAGACCCAGTACTTC; CDR3: CSVEFSAGVPPETQYF
J: TRBJ2-7; size: .; V: TRBV4-3; D: .; DNA: TGCGCCAGCAGCCACGATTGGGCTAGCAGGTACGAGCAGTACTTC; CDR3: CASSHDWASRYEQYF
J: TRBJ2-1; size: .; V: TRBV11-2; D: .; DNA: TGTGCCAGCAGCCCCCCGGCTCTGGGTAATGAGCAGTTCTTC; CDR3: CASSPPALGNEQFF
J: TRBJ2-7; size: many; V: TRBV24-1; D: TRBD1; DNA: TGTGCCACCAGTGATTCGACAGGGGAGGAGCAGTACTTC; CDR3: CATSDSTGEEQYF
J: TRBJ1-5; size: few; V: TRBV6-5; D: .; DNA: TGTGCCAGCAGTTACTCCGGCCCCCTGGGACAGCCCCAGCATTTT; CDR3: CASSYSGPLGQPQHF
J: TRBJ2-3; size: many; V: TRBV29-1; D: TRBD2; DNA: TGCAGCGTTGAAGCTAGCGGGAGAGCCACGGGGACGCAGTATTTT; CDR3: CSVEASGRATGTQYF
J: TRBJ2-2; size: .; V: TRBV7-9; D: .; DNA: TGTGCCAGCAGCTTAAACAGCGGGGAGCTGTTTTTT; CDR3: CASSLNSGELFF
J: TRBJ2-7; size: many; V: TRBV2; D: .; DNA: TGTGCCAGCAGTGAATGGGGGTCGGCGTTGTACGAGCAGTACTTC; CDR3: CASSEWGSALYEQYF
J: TRBJ1-3; size: few; V: TRBV10-3; D: .; DNA: TGTGCCACCCACTCGGAAGGGGGGCGACGAGGACCTGGAAACACCATATATTTT; CDR3: CATHSEGGRRGPGNTIYF
J: TRBJ2-1; size: many; V: TRBV30; D: .; DNA: TGTGCCTGGAGTGTAGGCAGGATGATCTTCTTC; CDR3: CAWSVGRMIFF
J: TRBJ2-1; size: once; V: TRBV5-4; D: TRBD1; DNA: TGTGCCAGCAGGATTGGAGGGACAGGGGGAATTGAGCAGTTCTTC; CDR3: CASRIGGTGGIEQFF
J: TRBJ1-1; size: many; V: TRBV20-1; D: .; DNA: TGCAGTGCTAGAGAGGACACGGGGAACACTGAAGCTTTCTTT; CDR3: CSAREDTGNTEAFF
J: TRBJ2-2; size: many; V: TRBV13; D: .; DNA: TGTGCCAGCAGTCTGACTAGGGGGATTGGCGGGGAGCTGTTTTTT; CDR3: CASSLTRGIGGELFF
J: TRBJ2-3; size: many; V: TRBV18; D: .; DNA: TGTGCCAGCTCACGGCCGACAGACTCTAGCACAGATACGCAGTATTTT; CDR3: CASSRPTDSSTDTQYF
J: TRBJ2-6; size: .; V: TRBV19; D: .; DNA: TGTGCCAGTAGTATAGCGGGGGACCTAAGCTCTGGGGCCAACGTCCTGACTTTC; CDR3: CASSIAGDLSSGANVLTF
J: TRBJ2-5; size: many; V: TRBV7-3; D: .; DNA: TGTGCCAGCAGCCTCAGTGGGACGGAGACCCAGTACTTC; CDR3: CASSLSGTETQYF
J: TRBJ2-5; size: many; V: TRBV20-1; D: TRBD1; DNA: TGCAGTGCCAGCACAGGGGATGAGACCCAGTACTTC; CDR3: CSASTGDETQYF
J: TRBJ1-3; size: many; V: TRBV7-2; D: TRBD1; DNA: TGTGCCAGCAGGGACAGGAGCTCTGGAAACACCATATATTTT; CDR3: CASRDRSSGNTIYF
J: TRBJ2-1; size: many; V: TRBV15; D: .; DNA: TGTGCCACCAGCAGAGAAGGGGGTACCTACAATGAGCAGTTCTTC; CDR3: CATSREGGTYNEQFF
J: TRBJ2-5; size: few; V: TRBV20-1; D: TRBD2; DNA: TGCAGTGCTAGTACCAGCGGGACGTCAGAGACCCAGTACTTC; CDR3: CSASTSGTSETQYF
J: TRBJ1-1; size: many; V: TRBV20-1; D: .; DNA: TGCAGTGCTAGGGACATCAATAAGTGGACGAACACTGAAGCTTTCTTT; CDR3: CSARDINKWTNTEAFF
J: TRBJ2-1; size: .; V: TRBV19; D: .; DNA: TGTGCCAGTAGTATAGACTCCGGGACTGGGTACAATGAGCAGTTCTTC; CDR3: CASSIDSGTGYNEQFF
J: TRBJ2-1; size: .; V: TRBV28; D: .; DNA: TGTGCCAGCAGTTTAGGTCTTGGCAGGAGTTTTATCGATGAGCAGTTCTTC; CDR3: CASSLGLGRSFIDEQFF
J: TRBJ2-3; size: many; V: TRBV5-1; D: TRBD1; DNA: TGCGCCAGCAGCTTGGGGATCGGTGGACAGGGGGCAACAGATACGCAGTATTTT; CDR3: CASSLGIGGQGATDTQYF
J: TRBJ1-5; size: many; V: TRBV28; D: TRBD1; DNA: TGTGCCAGCAAGGTGGCGGGACAGGGATATCAGCCCCAGCATTTT; CDR3: CASKVAGQGYQPQHF
J: TRBJ2-7; size: many; V: TRBV30; D: .; DNA: TGTGCCTGGAACACGGCGAGGGTGCAGTACTTC; CDR3: CAWNTARVQYF
J: TRBJ2-7; size: .; V: TRBV29-1; D: .; DNA: TGCAGCGTTGAATTGGGGTACGAGCAGTACTTC; CDR3: CSVELGYEQYF
J: TRBJ1-3; size: many; V: TRBV28; D: TRBD1; DNA: TGTGCCAGCCGACAGGGTATTACTGGAAACACCATATATTTT; CDR3: CASRQGITGNTIYF
J: TRBJ1-1; size: .; V: TRBV6-2/TRBV6-3; D: .; DNA: TGTGCCAGCAGTTTAAAAGGGGGAATTCTGAACACTGAAGCTTTCTTT; CDR3: CASSLKGGILNTEAFF
J: TRBJ2-3; size: many; V: TRBV28; D: TRBD1; DNA: TGTGCCAGCAGTCCGTCGACAGGGTCAAGCACAGATACGCAGTATTTT; CDR3: CASSPSTGSSTDTQYF
J: TRBJ1-1; size: many; V: TRBV2; D: .; DNA: TGTGCCAGCAGGGAAACTGAAGCTTTCTTT; CDR3: CASRETEAFF
J: TRBJ1-5; size: many; V: TRBV29-1; D: .; DNA: TGCAGCGTACAGGGTCAAGATCAGCCCCAGCATTTT; CDR3: CSVQGQDQPQHF
J: TRBJ2-7; size: many; V: TRBV3-1; D: TRBD2; DNA: TGTGCCAGCAGCCAATTCCGGGAGGGCCTCAACGAGCAGTACTTC; CDR3: CASSQFREGLNEQYF
J: TRBJ2-7; size: many; V: TRBV5-1; D: .; DNA: TGCGCCAGCAGCGCGGACAACTACGAGCAGTACTTC; CDR3: CASSADNYEQYF
J: TRBJ1-5; size: many; V: TRBV30; D: .; DNA: TGTGCCTGGAGTGGGACGGCAACGAATCAGCCCCAGCATTTT; CDR3: CAWSGTATNQPQHF
J: TRBJ2-7; size: many; V: TRBV6-1; D: .; DNA: TGTGCCAGCAGCCCGGACTACCGCGAGGAGCAGTACTTC; CDR3: CASSPDYREEQYF
J: TRBJ2-5; size: .; V: TRBV2; D: TRBD1; DNA: TGTGCCAGCTGCCCCTGGACAGGGGAAGAGACCCAGTACTTC; CDR3: CASCPWTGEETQYF
J: TRBJ1-1; size: .; V: TRBV5-8; D: .; DNA: TGTGCCAGCAGCTTGGTATCCGGGAATGGTGAAGCTTTCTTT; CDR3: CASSLVSGNGEAFF
J: TRBJ2-2; size: many; V: TRBV27; D: .; DNA: TGTGCCAGCAGTTTTACTAGGAACACCGGGGAGCTGTTTTTT; CDR3: CASSFTRNTGELFF
J: TRBJ1-3; size: few; V: TRBV30; D: .; DNA: TGTGCCTGGCGGGGAGGCATAAACACCATATATTTT; CDR3: CAWRGGINTIYF
J: TRBJ2-3; size: many; V: TRBV11-2; D: .; DNA: TGTGCCAGCAGCTCCGGGGGCATAAGGAGCTACTGGGGAGATACGCAGTATTTT; CDR3: CASSSGGIRSYWGDTQYF
J: TRBJ1-1; size: many; V: TRBV2; D: .; DNA: TGTGCCAGCCATCAGGGGTTCGGGTACACTGAAGCTTTCTTT; CDR3: CASHQGFGYTEAFF
J: TRBJ2-1; size: many; V: TRBV28; D: .; DNA: TGTGCCAGCAGGACACGACTAGTCGATGAGCAGTTCTTC; CDR3: CASRTRLVDEQFF
J: TRBJ1-4; size: many; V: TRBV27; D: TRBD1; DNA: TGTGCCAGCAGTCTGAACAGGGGAAAACTGTTTTTT; CDR3: CASSLNRGKLFF
J: TRBJ2-1; size: .; V: TRBV24-1; D: TRBD2; DNA: TGTGCCACCAGTGATACCCCACTAGCGGCAGCCTACAATGAGCAGTTCTTC; CDR3: CATSDTPLAAAYNEQFF
J: TRBJ1-1; size: many; V: TRBV7-9; D: .; DNA: TGTGCCAGCAGCTTAGGCGGCAGGGCGATGAACACTGAAGCTTTCTTT; CDR3: CASSLGGRAMNTEAFF